Following are 3 T cell receptor beta chains from one sample sequenced in a study of T cells expressing NK-cell markers. TCRdb reprocessed the 5' RACE reads and keeps a single row for each CDR3 protein, giving no DNA. The sample table includes approximately 150,000 distinct CDR3 sequences. The sequencing input was blood T cells: a sorted CD56 or NKG2C T cell subset, CD4+ or CD8+ T cells, or bulk PBMC T cells (not recorded which). These receptors all come from a young man in good health.

The chain uses TRBV7-9 and TRBJ2-1; the TCRdb call, TRBD2, lacks DNA for checking. This CDR3 has 16 residues. The V gene's germline CDR1 is SEHNR and CDR2 FQNEAQ (reference sequence). CDR3 in amino acids: CASSPGRGLTTNEQFF.

The chain links TRBV6-2 or TRBV6-3 to TRBJ2-7; TCRdb outputs TRBD1, but without DNA this stays unchecked. Germline V gene lookup returns CDR1 MNHEY and CDR2 SVGEGT. The CDR3 has 16 amino acids. CDR3 amino acids: CASSLEPGQSSYEQYF.

This chain links TRBV7-9 with TRBJ1-1. The CDR3 runs 14 residues. The germline gives CDR1 SEHNR, CDR2 FQNEAQ (reference sequence). CDR3: CASSSLQTSNEAFF.